This TCR beta chain was sequenced in a study of spatial heterogeneity in lung cancer. Turning to the study itself: The donors were approximately 70 patients with non-small cell lung cancer that was early-stage and untreated. Researchers sequenced follow-up PBMC samples if they had them, and these came a median of around two years after resection.

The germline gives CDR1 SGDLS, CDR2 YYNGEE. Losses at the gene ends were 2 bases for V and 3 bases for J; bases not matched to a gene: 2. The CDR3 sequence is 14 residues long. Time point of the sample: blood at routine non-recurrence follow-up after resection. From tumor, nontumor lung or frozen PBMC, whole RNA was taken unsorted for sequencing. On each TCR cDNA molecule, a unique molecular identifier was present. TCRdb fed the 5' RACE reads into MiXCR, producing one record per CDR3 protein. The repertoire holds about 94,000 distinct CDR3 sequences, with roughly a fifth as singletons. The receptor comes from a male donor with early-stage non-small cell lung cancer. Source: PBMCs, taken at follow-up. V usage is TRBV9 and J usage is TRBJ1-5; 7 positions agree with TRBD1. DNA for the CDR3: TGTGCCAGCAGCGTCGGGACAGCCAATCAGCCCCAGCATTTT. Translation gives CASSVGTANQPQHF.